This is a list of T cell receptor beta chains from one sample in a study of T cells in Graves' hyperthyroidism and ophthalmopathy. TCRdb recomputed calls from the multiplex PCR reads with MiXCR, one row per CDR3 protein. The sample holds over 700,000 distinct CDR3 sequences, approximately 40% seen once. Sequenced sample: blood. The receptor set was obtained from a woman in her 40s with Graves' hyperthyroidism. Both conserved end residues are part of each CDR3. A D gene is named only where the DNA matches it firmly. Clone size is stated in some rows and not others, as once, few, many or a class when expanded.

clone_size: -; j_call: TRBJ2-5; d_call: -; v_call: TRBV4-3; cdr3_aa: CASSQALGGLVTQYF; cdr3_nt: TGCGCCAGCAGCCAAGCTTTGGGGGGGCTTGTGACCCAGTACTTC
clone_size: -; j_call: TRBJ2-7; d_call: TRBD2; v_call: TRBV5-4; cdr3_aa: CASSPPTSGSPYEQYF; cdr3_nt: TGTGCCAGCAGCCCTCCCACTAGCGGGAGTCCCTACGAGCAGTACTTC
clone_size: many; j_call: TRBJ2-6; d_call: -; v_call: TRBV10-3; cdr3_aa: CAISGGSGANVLTF; cdr3_nt: TGTGCCATCAGCGGGGGCTCTGGGGCCAACGTCCTGACTTTC
clone_size: -; j_call: TRBJ1-2; d_call: TRBD1; v_call: TRBV4-3; cdr3_aa: CASSQDRDSYGYTF; cdr3_nt: TGCGCCAGCAGCCAAGATCGGGACAGCTATGGCTACACCTTC
clone_size: few; j_call: TRBJ2-7; d_call: TRBD2; v_call: TRBV7-2; cdr3_aa: CASSQDRTSGVYYEQYF; cdr3_nt: TGCGCCAGCAGCCAAGATCGGACTAGCGGGGTTTACTACGAGCAGTACTTC
clone_size: -; j_call: TRBJ2-1; d_call: -; v_call: TRBV7-9; cdr3_aa: CASSLDSSSNEQFF; cdr3_nt: TGTGCCAGCAGCCTCGACTCTTCTTCGAATGAGCAGTTCTTC
clone_size: -; j_call: TRBJ1-3; d_call: TRBD1; v_call: TRBV7-2; cdr3_aa: CASSTQGDTIYF; cdr3_nt: TGTGCCAGCAGCACCCAGGGGGACACCATATATTTT
clone_size: few; j_call: TRBJ2-7; d_call: -; v_call: TRBV20-1; cdr3_aa: CSAARTGTRYEQYF; cdr3_nt: TGCAGTGCCGCTAGGACCGGGACTCGCTACGAGCAGTACTTC
clone_size: many; j_call: TRBJ1-1; d_call: -; v_call: TRBV4-1; cdr3_aa: CASSQVRSNTEAFF; cdr3_nt: TGCGCCAGCAGCCAAGTTAGATCTAACACTGAAGCTTTCTTT
clone_size: few; j_call: TRBJ2-3; d_call: -; v_call: TRBV7-9; cdr3_aa: CAGASPRADTQYF; cdr3_nt: TGTGCCGGAGCCTCCCCACGGGCAGATACGCAGTATTTT
clone_size: few; j_call: TRBJ1-5; d_call: -; v_call: TRBV6-5; cdr3_aa: CASSWAFNSNQPQHF; cdr3_nt: TGTGCCAGCAGTTGGGCGTTCAATAGCAATCAGCCCCAGCATTTT
clone_size: -; j_call: TRBJ1-1; d_call: -; v_call: TRBV7-2; cdr3_aa: CASSQGVDTEAFF; cdr3_nt: TGTGCCAGCAGCCAAGGAGTGGACACTGAAGCTTTCTTT
clone_size: few; j_call: TRBJ1-5; d_call: -; v_call: TRBV20-1; cdr3_aa: CSARESGSNQPQHF; cdr3_nt: TGCAGTGCTAGAGAATCGGGGAGCAATCAGCCCCAGCATTTT
clone_size: many; j_call: TRBJ1-1; d_call: -; v_call: TRBV7-9; cdr3_aa: CASSFEGEGAEAFF; cdr3_nt: TGTGCCAGCAGCTTTGAAGGGGAGGGCGCTGAAGCTTTCTTT
clone_size: -; j_call: TRBJ2-6; d_call: -; v_call: TRBV10-3; cdr3_aa: CAIPDQAYSGANVLTF; cdr3_nt: TGTGCCATCCCGGACCAAGCATACTCTGGGGCCAACGTCCTGACTTTC
clone_size: -; j_call: TRBJ1-1; d_call: -; v_call: TRBV7-3; cdr3_aa: CASSYLTSENTEAFF; cdr3_nt: TGTGCCAGCAGCTACCTGACATCAGAGAACACTGAAGCTTTCTTT
clone_size: many; j_call: TRBJ1-5; d_call: -; v_call: TRBV2; cdr3_aa: CASSDRENQPQHF; cdr3_nt: TGTGCCAGCAGTGATAGGGAGAATCAGCCCCAGCATTTT
clone_size: -; j_call: TRBJ1-5; d_call: -; v_call: TRBV6-5; cdr3_aa: CASSPPGLWPQHF; cdr3_nt: TGTGCCAGCAGTCCTCCGGGACTTTGGCCCCAGCATTTT
clone_size: few; j_call: TRBJ2-5; d_call: -; v_call: TRBV7-9; cdr3_aa: CASSLDVSQETQYF; cdr3_nt: TGTGCCAGCAGCTTAGACGTCAGTCAAGAGACCCAGTACTTC
clone_size: many; j_call: TRBJ1-2; d_call: TRBD1; v_call: TRBV5-4; cdr3_aa: CASSLPDRADRYTF; cdr3_nt: TGTGCCAGCAGCTTACCGGACAGGGCCGATCGCTACACCTTC
clone_size: many; j_call: TRBJ1-2; d_call: -; v_call: TRBV20-1; cdr3_aa: CSATRPPENYGYTF; cdr3_nt: TGCAGTGCTACTAGACCACCAGAAAACTATGGCTACACCTTC
clone_size: many; j_call: TRBJ1-2; d_call: -; v_call: TRBV2; cdr3_aa: CASTATNYGYTF; cdr3_nt: TGTGCCAGCACTGCAACTAACTATGGCTACACCTTC
clone_size: -; j_call: TRBJ2-2; d_call: -; v_call: TRBV5-1; cdr3_aa: CASSVDIGSVGTGELFF; cdr3_nt: TGCGCCAGCAGCGTAGATATAGGGTCAGTGGGCACCGGGGAGCTGTTTTTT
clone_size: few; j_call: TRBJ2-2; d_call: -; v_call: TRBV29-1; cdr3_aa: CSVDDGMIGELFF; cdr3_nt: TGCAGCGTTGACGACGGGATGATCGGGGAGCTGTTTTTT
clone_size: many; j_call: TRBJ1-2; d_call: TRBD1; v_call: TRBV7-2; cdr3_aa: CASSLNRGNYGYTF; cdr3_nt: TGTGCCAGCAGCTTAAACAGGGGGAATTATGGCTACACCTTC
clone_size: -; j_call: TRBJ2-1; d_call: -; v_call: TRBV20-1; cdr3_aa: CSATPPTGYNEQFF; cdr3_nt: TGCAGCGCCACGCCACCCACCGGGTACAATGAGCAGTTCTTC
clone_size: many; j_call: TRBJ2-5; d_call: -; v_call: TRBV12-3/TRBV12-4; cdr3_aa: CASSPDYERTQYF; cdr3_nt: TGTGCCAGCAGCCCGGACTACGAACGGACCCAGTACTTC
clone_size: many; j_call: TRBJ1-1; d_call: TRBD1; v_call: TRBV7-6; cdr3_aa: CASSLGGRGSEAFF; cdr3_nt: TGTGCCAGCAGCTTAGGTGGCAGGGGGTCTGAAGCTTTCTTT
clone_size: many; j_call: TRBJ1-1; d_call: TRBD1; v_call: TRBV9; cdr3_aa: CASSGGTRRGGGNTEAFF; cdr3_nt: TGTGCCAGCAGCGGGGGGACCAGGAGAGGGGGCGGAAACACTGAAGCTTTCTTT
clone_size: -; j_call: TRBJ1-1; d_call: -; v_call: TRBV5-4; cdr3_aa: CASSYPGVNTEAFF; cdr3_nt: TGTGCCAGCAGCTACCCAGGGGTGAACACTGAAGCTTTCTTT
clone_size: few; j_call: TRBJ2-5; d_call: TRBD2; v_call: TRBV3-1; cdr3_aa: CASSQWTSGSETQYF; cdr3_nt: TGTGCCAGCAGCCAATGGACTAGCGGGAGTGAGACCCAGTACTTC
clone_size: -; j_call: TRBJ2-7; d_call: TRBD2; v_call: TRBV28; cdr3_aa: CAIREGSVGDYEQYF; cdr3_nt: TGTGCCATCAGGGAGGGAAGCGTAGGGGACTACGAGCAGTACTTC
clone_size: -; j_call: TRBJ1-6; d_call: TRBD1; v_call: TRBV29-1; cdr3_aa: CSVRDSIFPLHF; cdr3_nt: TGCAGCGTGAGGGACAGCATCTTCCCCCTCCACTTT
clone_size: many; j_call: TRBJ2-7; d_call: TRBD2; v_call: TRBV7-9; cdr3_aa: CASSLAGFVGGSYEQYF; cdr3_nt: TGTGCCAGCAGCCTAGCGGGTTTTGTGGGGGGCTCCTACGAGCAGTACTTC
clone_size: many; j_call: TRBJ1-3; d_call: TRBD1; v_call: TRBV7-2; cdr3_aa: CASSLQGAVGNTIYF; cdr3_nt: TGTGCCAGCAGCTTACAGGGGGCTGTTGGAAACACCATATATTTT
clone_size: many; j_call: TRBJ1-2; d_call: TRBD1; v_call: TRBV5-1; cdr3_aa: CASSVRQGDFYGYTF; cdr3_nt: TGCGCCAGCAGCGTGAGACAGGGTGACTTCTATGGCTACACCTTC
clone_size: -; j_call: TRBJ1-4; d_call: TRBD1; v_call: TRBV28; cdr3_aa: CAIEQGGGEKLFF; cdr3_nt: TGTGCCATCGAACAGGGGGGAGGCGAAAAACTGTTTTTT
clone_size: few; j_call: TRBJ2-7; d_call: TRBD1; v_call: TRBV5-1; cdr3_aa: CASSQEYRGSSYEQYF; cdr3_nt: TGCGCCAGCAGCCAGGAATACAGGGGAAGCTCCTACGAGCAGTACTTC
clone_size: few; j_call: TRBJ1-4; d_call: TRBD1; v_call: TRBV5-4; cdr3_aa: CASSRTGVSVNEKLFF; cdr3_nt: TGTGCCAGCAGCAGGACAGGGGTCTCAGTTAATGAAAAACTGTTTTTT
clone_size: -; j_call: TRBJ2-2; d_call: TRBD2; v_call: TRBV7-2; cdr3_aa: CASSLSRGGGFTGELFF; cdr3_nt: TGTGCCAGCAGCCTGAGCCGGGGGGGGGGCTTCACCGGGGAGCTGTTTTTT
clone_size: many; j_call: TRBJ1-1; d_call: TRBD1; v_call: TRBV29-1; cdr3_aa: CSVIGTAYTEAFF; cdr3_nt: TGCAGCGTCATAGGGACAGCTTACACTGAAGCTTTCTTT